This TCR beta chain derives from a study of T cell responses to AZD1222 COVID-19 vaccine. Deletions cut 6 bases from V and 1 base from J, with 19 bases between. Germline V gene lookup returns CDR1 MDHEN and CDR2 SYDVKM. The CDR3 totals 18 residues. Some clones are missing from TCRdb's copy, which holds only in-frame ones; the method was immunoSEQ multiplex PCR. The table shows some 60,000 clones, with about three quarters occurring only once. The specimen was peripheral blood, collected 28 days after the second AZD1222 dose. This receptor was taken from an adult who received the AZD1222 COVID-19 vaccine. V is TRBV28 and J is TRBJ2-6; the D gene is possibly TRBD1 (7 bases). CDR3 region: CASRTRGQYSSGANVLTF. The CDR3 nucleotides read TGTGCCAGCAGGACGCGGGGACAGTATTCATCTGGGGCCAACGTCCTGACTTTC.